This passage covers 5 T cell receptor beta chains from one sample sequenced in a study of blood T cells in healthy people across ages. The second PCR ran about 6 to 12 cycles with a sample-barcoded 5' primer and J-beta primers. TCRdb passed the 5' RACE reads through MiXCR, listing each CDR3 protein once. The repertoire holds under 1,100,000 distinct CDR3 sequences, under 30% seen once, with about 0.72% in the top ten. The same sample was also used in a study of T cells of mothers and their children.

Input material: blood. These receptors were taken from a girl aged 2 to 10 in good health.

The chain joins TRBV29-1 to TRBJ1-5, with D unresolved. Trimming removed 6 bases from V and 0 bases from J, with 15 bases in between. CDR1 is SQVTM and CDR2 is ANQGSEA in the germline V gene. The CDR3 runs 15 residues. CDR3 in DNA: TGCAGCGTCTTAGGTGGTCCGAATAGCAATCAGCCCCAGCATTTT. Translation gives CSVLGGPNSNQPQHF.

This clonotype was counted only a few times. The chain links TRBV28 to TRBJ2-7, with D tentatively TRBD1 (6 bases). This CDR3 comprises 13 residues. Trimming pared 7 bases from V and 3 bases from J, leaving 13 bases between. Germline V lookup: CDR1 MDHEN, CDR2 SYDVKM. The CDR3 loop reads CASTETGVYEQYF. CDR3 DNA sequence: TGTGCCAGCACTGAGACAGGAGTCTACGAGCAGTACTTC.

This clonotype was found a few times. The rearrangement uses TRBV6-1 and TRBJ2-7; D is ambiguous. Germline V gene data show CDR1 as MNHNS and CDR2 as SASEGT. V was trimmed by 0 bases and J by 6 bases, leaving 18 bases between them. The CDR3 has 16 amino acids. In DNA, the CDR3 is TGTGCCAGCAGTGAAGCGCGTTTAGGACGTCCTACCGAGCAGTACTTC. It is translated as CASSEARLGRPTEQYF.

This clonotype appeared a few times. The rearrangement joins TRBV12-3 or TRBV12-4 to TRBJ1-1; D gene ambiguous. CDR3 length equals 14 residues. Trimming stripped 6 bases from V and 4 bases from J, with 15 bases between. CDR3 loop: CASRVLPPTTEAFF. CDR3 nucleotide sequence: TGTGCCAGCAGAGTACTACCCCCAACCACTGAAGCTTTCTTT.

This clonotype was detected a few times. V gene TRBV9 combines with J gene TRBJ2-3, with 9 nucleotides matching TRBD2. CDR1 is SGDLS, CDR2 YYNGEE, per germline. The CDR3 consists of 21 residues. V shed 1 base, J shed 3 bases, and the junction held 21 bases outside the gene matches. DNA of the CDR3: TGTGCCAGCAGCGTAAGCCCCCCCCCATTGAGCGGGGGGATCGCGACAGATACGCAGTATTTT. Its protein product is CASSVSPPPLSGGIATDTQYF. The full variable domain, in which reference TRBV9 and TRBJ2-3 provide the parts outside the CDR3, is DSGVTQTPKHLITATGQRVTLRCSPRSGDLSVYWYQQSLDQGLQFLIQYYNGEERAKGNILERFSAQQFPDLHSELNLSSLELGDSALYFCASSVSPPPLSGGIATDTQYFGPGTRLTVL.